Listed below are T cell receptor beta chains from one sample, sequenced in a study of technical replicates of blood from several donors. The assay was immunoSEQ multiplex PCR, and TCRdb's table has in-frame clones only and misses some. In the table there are 65,000 to 90,000 clones, 95% to 98% of which are singletons. Sequencing was done on a sample of T cells isolated from PBMCs. The receptors shown here come from a human donor in good health. CDR3s include the opening cysteine and the closing phenylalanine or tryptophan. Rows give clone size only sometimes, using once, few, many, or a class for an expanded clone.

CDR3 protein	J gene	V gene	CDR3 length	clone size
CASSIDEEVNEQFF	TRBJ2-1	TRBV19	14	once
CASSTSAYLVTEQFF	TRBJ2-1	TRBV19	15	.
CASSEDRELGEQYF	TRBJ2-7	TRBV6-1	14	.
CASSADYTGELFF	TRBJ2-2	TRBV6-4	13	.
CSVIVSYNEQFF	TRBJ2-1	TRBV29-1	12	.
CASSLLAGGGYTF	TRBJ1-2	TRBV28	13	.
CASSVELAGGPANEQFF	TRBJ2-1	TRBV9	17	.
CASSSGLGVHEQFF	TRBJ2-1	TRBV6-5	14	.
CASSEGLAGAPISTDTQYF	TRBJ2-3	TRBV13	19	.
CASSYTMEEDYGYTF	TRBJ1-2	TRBV6-6	15	.
CASSPTGRSYNEQFF	TRBJ2-1	TRBV5-4	15	.
CSAAQGYGYTF	TRBJ1-2	TRBV20-1	11	.
CASSRQGAQETQYF	TRBJ2-5	TRBV18	14	once
CASSYLGLRQGELFF	TRBJ2-2	TRBV6-6	15	.
CASSLAGRGVTYEQYF	TRBJ2-7	TRBV5-1	16	.